This T cell receptor (beta chain) came from a study of control samples from healthy donors and cancer patients. Clones were sequenced by immunoSEQ multiplex PCR, and TCRdb holds only the in-frame ones, with some missing. The sample has some 120,000 clones, almost 95% seen once. V dropped 4 bases and J dropped 5; count of bases not matched to a gene: 8. This CDR3 comprises 15 residues. Germline V gives CDR1 LGHDT, CDR2 YNNKEL (reference sequence). Input material: PBMCs. V is TRBV3-1 (or the pseudogene TRBV3-2) and J is TRBJ1-1; 9 nucleotides match TRBD1. This receptor was obtained from a man at least 80 years old with head and neck cancer. The CDR3 coding sequence is TGTGCCAGCAGCCTTCACAAACAGGGGGCAACTGAAGCTTTCTTT. As protein: CASSLHKQGATEAFF.